The 8 T cell receptor beta chains below all came from one sample that was sequenced in a study of blood T cell repertoires in COVID-19. The method was immunoSEQ multiplex PCR; TCRdb's version includes in-frame clones alone and lacks a portion of them. The sample includes about 170,000 clones, about 85% of them seen just once. Sequenced material: peripheral blood. The source of these receptors is a man aged 55 to 69 who had recovered from COVID-19.

The CDR3 is CASSIDLDRSNTEAFF. CDR3 in DNA: TGTGCCAGTAGTATAGACCTGGACAGGAGTAACACTGAAGCTTTCTTT. This chain joins TRBV19 and TRBJ1-1, with 7 bases fitting TRBD1. The germline V gene encodes CDR1 LNHDA and CDR2 SQIVND (reference sequence). The V segment lost 0 bases and the J segment 2 bases; nucleotides outside the gene matches: 6. This CDR3 contains 16 residues. Complete variable domain (other parts from reference TRBV19 and TRBJ1-1): DGGITQSPKYLFRKEGQNVTLSCEQNLNHDAMYWYRQDPGQGLRLIYYSQIVNDFQKGDIAEGYSVSREKKESFPLTVTSAQKNPTAFYLCASSIDLDRSNTEAFFGQGTRLTVV.

The chain combines TRBV7-9 with TRBJ1-6, with a tentative D call TRBD1 (5 bases). V was trimmed by 5 bases and J by 2 bases, leaving 10 bases between them. There are 15 residues in the CDR3. Germline assignment: CDR1 SEHNR and CDR2 FQNEAQ (reference sequence). The CDR3 sequence: CASSAGSTYNSPLHF. The CDR3 DNA follows: TGTGCCAGCAGCGCAGGGTCCACCTATAATTCACCCCTCCACTTT.

The chain links TRBV6-4 to TRBJ2-2, with D possibly being TRBD2 (5 bases). Trimming removed 4 bases at V and 4 bases at J, with 10 bases between. The CDR3 is 14 residues long. The germline CDR1 and CDR2 sequences are MRHNA and SNTAGT. CDR3 residues: CASSAGESTGELFF. The CDR3 DNA reads as TGTGCCAGCAGTGCCGGGGAATCCACCGGGGAGCTGTTTTTT.

The chain carries TRBV9 and TRBJ1-5, with D tentatively TRBD1 (6 bases). CDR3 length equals 15 residues. The germline V gene has CDR1 SGDLS and CDR2 YYNGEE. The germline V and J ends were trimmed by 0 bases and 5 bases, with 12 bases remaining between them. The CDR3 coding sequence is TGTGCCAGCAGCGTAGGGGGGCAGCTCCATCAGCCCCAGCATTTT. This gives the protein CASSVGGQLHQPQHF.

The V call is TRBV7-9, the J call TRBJ1-2; perhaps TRBD1 as D (5 bases). Between the trimmed V and J ends, which lost 5 bases and 4 bases, there was a span of 11 bases. The germline V gene has CDR1 SEHNR and CDR2 FQNEAQ (reference sequence). The CDR3 consists of 13 residues. The CDR3 spells CASSPGGFYGYTF. The CDR3 region has the DNA TGTGCCAGCAGCCCGGGGGGTTTCTATGGCTACACCTTC.

In regard to this clone: At one of its ends the junction is not consistent with the germline gene, which may arise from a read error. V is TRBV7-7 and J is TRBJ2-2; D may be TRBD1 or TRBD2 (6 bases each). CDR1 SSHAT and CDR2 FNYEAQ come from the germline V gene (reference sequence). CDR3 size: 15 residues. CDR3 region: CASSLGGRGTGELFF. The CDR3 DNA follows: TGTGCTAGCAGCTTAGGGGGGCGCGGGACCGGGGAGCTGTTTTTT. Full variable domain (outside the CDR3, taken from reference TRBV7-7 and TRBJ2-2): GAGVSQSPRYKVTKRGQDVTLRCDPISSHATLYWYQQALGQGPEFLTYFNYEAQPDKSGLPSDRFSAERPEGSISTLTIQRTEQRDSAMYRCASSLGGRGTGELFFGEGSRLTVL.

This chain links TRBV5-1 with TRBJ2-2, with 9 bases lining up with TRBD1. CDR3 length: 19 amino acids. The junction had 20 bases not matched to a gene; V was cut back by 6 bases and J by 5 bases. Germline V CDR1 and CDR2: SGHRS, YFSETQ. The CDR3, as DNA: TGCGCCAGCAAACCCCAAGTGTGGTCGGGACAGGGTATAACCGGGGAGCTGTTTTTT. Protein product: CASKPQVWSGQGITGELFF. Using reference TRBV5-1 and TRBJ2-2 for the parts outside the CDR3, the full variable domain is KAGVTQTPRYLIKTRGQQVTLSCSPISGHRSVSWYQQTPGQGLQFLFEYFSETQRNKGNFPGRFSGRQFSNSRSEMNVSTLELGDSALYLCASKPQVWSGQGITGELFFGEGSRLTVL.

The rearrangement joins TRBV5-4 to TRBJ1-1; D is uncertain. Trimming removed 2 bases from V and 2 bases from J, with 7 bases in between. From germline, CDR1 is SGHNT and CDR2 YYREEE (reference sequence). The CDR3 length is 13 residues. CDR3 nucleotides: TGTGCCAGCAGCTTTGAGGGAAACACTGAAGCTTTCTTT. Translating it yields CASSFEGNTEAFF.